Listed below are T cell receptor beta chains from one sample, sequenced in a study of blood T cells in healthy people across ages. One entry per CDR3 protein results from TCRdb running MiXCR on the 5' RACE reads. The sample has about 320,000 distinct CDR3 sequences; 25% to 30% are singletons. Sequencing input: blood. The receptors were sampled from a woman between 70 and 85 years old in good health. The CDR3 runs from the conserved cysteine through the conserved F or W. The D gene is left open where the match is weak. For some rows the clone size is stated as once, few or many, or as a class when expanded; others skip it.

.	TRBV18	few	TRBJ2-7	TGTGCCAGCTCACCAGAACAGGGAGGGGAGCAGTACTTC	CASSPEQGGEQYF
.	TRBV12-3/TRBV12-4	few	TRBJ2-5	TGTGCCAGCAGTTTAAACCCGCGGTTCCAAGAGACCCAGTACTTC	CASSLNPRFQETQYF
TRBD2	TRBV20-1	few	TRBJ2-7	TGCAGTGCTAGCGAGACTAGCGGTCGTACCTACGAGCAGTACTTC	CSASETSGRTYEQYF
TRBD2	TRBV5-5	.	TRBJ2-3	TGTGCCAGCAGCTCCGGTCTGAGTAGCGGGAGTCTCGGCACGCAGTATTTT	CASSSGLSSGSLGTQYF
.	TRBV20-1	medium-sized	TRBJ1-4	TGCAGTGCCCCACTACAGCGCCCAACTAATGAAAAACTGTTTTTT	CSAPLQRPTNEKLFF
TRBD2	TRBV20-1	.	TRBJ2-7	TGCAGTGCTAGTGATACGGGAGGGCTCTACGAGCAGTACTTC	CSASDTGGLYEQYF
.	TRBV2	few	TRBJ2-7	TGTGCCAGCAGGCGCGCCGGCCCCTACGAGCAGTACTTC	CASRRAGPYEQYF
.	TRBV20-1	.	TRBJ2-3	TGCAGTGCTAAGTCCCAGGGCCAGGAGCATACGCAGTATTTT	CSAKSQGQEHTQYF
TRBD1	TRBV28	.	TRBJ2-7	TGTGCCAGCAGAGGACAGGGGGCGAACGAGCAGTACTTC	CASRGQGANEQYF
TRBD2	TRBV13	few	TRBJ2-5	TGTGCCAGCAGCCGGGGACTAGCGGTCCAAGAGACCCAGTACTTC	CASSRGLAVQETQYF
TRBD2	TRBV12-3/TRBV12-4	.	TRBJ2-1	TGTGCCAGCAGAACCGGGACTAGCGGGAGGAATGAGCAGTTCTTC	CASRTGTSGRNEQFF
TRBD1	TRBV5-1	few	TRBJ2-7	TGCGCCAGCAGCTTGGGCGTCCAACAGGGGCCCTCGGGGCAGTACTTC	CASSLGVQQGPSGQYF
TRBD1	TRBV7-2	.	TRBJ2-7	TGTGCCAGCAGCTCGACGGGACAGGGCTACGAGCAGTACTTC	CASSSTGQGYEQYF